Listed here are 3 T cell receptor beta chains from one sample, sequenced in a study of CD8 T cells in ankylosing spondylitis. Their antigens are not known. Each CDR3 protein is one row after TCRdb ran MiXCR on the 5' RACE reads. This table holds a few hundred thousand distinct CDR3 sequences, 17% found once. Study conclusions and caveats: Made up of eight highly homologous variants, a TCR beta motif appeared characteristic of ankylosing spondylitis blood.

Input material: blood, either unsorted or a sorted T cell fraction (not recorded which). These TCRs come from a male donor with ankylosing spondylitis.

This clonotype came up a few times. The V and J genes are TRBV2 and TRBJ1-5; 12 nucleotides line up with TRBD1. The length of the CDR3 is 14 residues. After removal of 6 bases from V and 6 bases from J, the junction contained 3 bases not matched to a gene. Germline V gene data show CDR1 as SNHLY and CDR2 as FYNNEI. The CDR3 is CASSPGQGAQPQHF. CDR3 DNA: TGTGCCAGCAGCCCGGGACAGGGGGCTCAGCCCCAGCATTTT.

This chain uses TRBV6-1 with TRBJ2-7, with D possibly TRBD1 on 6 matching bases. The germline V gene has CDR1 MNHNS and CDR2 SASEGT. CDR3 length equals 15 residues. V was clipped by 4 bases and J by 2 bases, with 15 bases between them. The CDR3 DNA reads TGTGCCAGCAGTGGTGAATCCAAGGGGGCCTACGAGCAGTACTTC. It yields the protein CASSGESKGAYEQYF.

A few counts support this clonotype. In nucleotides, the CDR3 is TGTGCCAGCAGGGGTGACAGAATAGCCAAAAACATTCAGTACTTC. It is translated as CASRGDRIAKNIQYF. The gene calls are TRBV12-3 or TRBV12-4 and TRBJ2-4, with D perhaps TRBD1 (5 bases). V was cut by 6 bases and J by 0 bases, with 12 bases left in between. The CDR3 is made up of 15 amino acids.